This T cell receptor beta chain derives from a study of T cells in Graves' hyperthyroidism and ophthalmopathy (dated by TCRdb to about 2019). As for the study more broadly: Peripheral blood samples were taken at initial diagnosis, before any treatment was given. In about 6 Graves' hyperthyroidism patients, the study also compared T-cell repertoires from thyroid tissue with T-cell repertoires from blood. A discovery cohort of about 96 patients, about 43 with Graves' ophthalmopathy and roughly 59 with stable Graves' hyperthyroidism, was used to find distinguishing TCR V-J signatures. The paper describes TCR Vbeta CDR3 sequencing of 140 or so peripheral blood samples, made up of some 42 ophthalmopathy patients, more than 70 hyperthyroidism patients and about 17 progressor patients. The 75 to 100 discovery patients were divided at random into training and test sets in a 7:3 ratio. Prospective prediction of ophthalmopathy was tested in an independent validation cohort consisting of 18 to 20 hyperthyroidism patients and 15 or so patients who later progressed to ophthalmopathy. After sampling, hyperthyroidism patients received methimazole starting at 30 mg daily, and ophthalmopathy patients received high-dose intravenous methylprednisolone.

TCR beta CDR3 regions were amplified from RNA transcripts. The TCR CDR3 was subjected to a first round of RT-PCR using the HTBI primer set and the Qiagen OneStep RT-PCR kit. Libraries were constructed in a second round of multiplex PCR, after which size selection and purification were performed. Sequencing of the libraries was done on an Illumina HiSeq2000 using paired-end 100 bp reads. In the paper's pipeline: SOAPnuke was used to process the raw data, throwing out any read that contained adapters or uncalled bases, had a mean Phred below 15, or lacked an exact constant-primer or identifier match. High-quality paired reads were merged with COPE v1.2.5, and unique nucleotide sequences were defined as clonotypes. MiTCR v1.1 was used to align the clonotypes against IMGT TRBV, TRBD and TRBJ reference segments. The analysis included only V-J combinations with a frequency above 0.0001, which together covered more than 99% of the repertoires. A TCS score was defined as the ratio of F50 (clonal expansion) to E x V (chaos), with BLOSUM62-based TCRdist applied between CDR3 peptides within each V-J. Welch's t-statistics and random forest reduced around 510 V-J features to fewer than 15, which were used in a naive Bayes classifier (R e1071). TCRdb ran its own pipeline on the public reads, namely fastp trimming at Q25 and MiXCR clone calling, and kept in-frame beta chains. When rows share a CDR3 protein, they turn into one entry using the most common DNA and genes. It is TCRdb's table, rather than the study itself, that gives the V and J calls and clone size. This sample is represented by 250,000 to 400,000 distinct CDR3 sequences; approximately 15% of them were singletons. The ten most abundant clones make up roughly 33% of the sample.

This clonotype came up many times. Its specific antigen is unknown. No qualities accompany the bases; no much larger clone lies one base away. In the ophthalmopathy patients, disease was moderately to severely active, with a Clinical Activity Score of 3 or more, a NOSPECS grade of 4 or more, and a duration of less than 3 months. Patients with uncontrolled infections, other autoimmune diseases, pregnancy or lactation were excluded. Clinical symptoms, serum thyroxine and TRAb, thyroid ultrasound, and orbital computed tomography formed the basis for the diagnoses. PBMCs were isolated from about 9.2 ml of fresh peripheral blood by Ficoll-Paque density gradient centrifugation. Trizol reagent was used to extract total RNA, and RNA quality was then checked on an Agilent 2100 Bioanalyzer. The paper's findings and limits, for the study overall: In validation, the model predicted progression to ophthalmopathy with roughly 66% sensitivity and approximately 72% specificity, a median of 6.5 months before onset. Sample size was not statistically predetermined, and investigators were not blinded to group allocation. Most expanded thyroid clonotypes (frequency above 0.001) were also detected in blood, suggesting blood repertoires may reflect thyroid immune responses. A model built on a 13 V-J signature distinguished ophthalmopathy from stable hyperthyroidism, reaching roughly 88% sensitivity and 81% to 83% specificity in cross-validation and 80%/75% in testing.

Measured from the cysteine to the phenylalanine, the CDR3 is 11 residues long. CDR3 DNA is the only sequence kept; it has 33 bases, read in frame from the first base. Based on the germline V gene (reference sequence), the CDR1 and CDR2 sequences are SGHKS and YYEKEE. The V and J ends are trimmed by 2 bases and 0 bases, leaving 0 bases between them. The receptor comes from a woman between 40 and 50 years old with Graves' ophthalmopathy. Sequences were obtained from blood. This chain joins TRBV5-5 to TRBJ2-7; the D gene assignment is ambiguous. In nucleotide form, the sequence is TGTGCCAGCAGCTTCTCCTACGAGCAGTACTTC. Its protein is CASSFSYEQYF. Here the CDR3 is joined to the reference TRBV5-5 and TRBJ2-7 genes, and the full variable domain is: DAGVTQSPTHLIKTRGQQVTLRCSPISGHKSVSWYQQVLGQGPQFIFQYYEKEERGRGNFPDRFSARQFPNYSSELNVNALLLGDSALYLCASSFSYEQYFGPGTRLTVT.